This TCR beta chain emerged from a study of preoperative IRX-2 immunotherapy in early breast cancer (dated by TCRdb to between 2019 and 2020). To prepare the library, the immunoSEQ multiplex PCR assay was applied. TCRdb carries this immuneACCESS record with in-frame sequences only. Its versions omit some clonotypes, under half of them owing to an unresolved V gene in the studies checked, with the rest unexplained. Counted in this sample were 25,000 to 30,000 clones; about 79% of them appeared once. Under 4% of the sample is held by the ten biggest clonotypes. Read against the paper, the sample's treatment or condition label means: preoperative locoregional IRX-2 cytokine immunotherapy. The samples were obtained from a phase Ib study that tested preoperative, locoregional IRX-2 cytokine immunotherapy meant to prime immune responses. Before surgery, IRX-2 was given to the donors, who were patients with early-stage breast cancer.

This clone appeared a few times. This receptor's antigen is unknown. It has no much larger one-base neighbor in the sample; base qualities were not kept. Between the V and J ends, shortened by 4 bases and 3 bases respectively, the junction contains 15 bases. The CDR1 and CDR2 encoded by the germline V gene are SGHNT and YENEEA. The CDR3 contains 16 residues, cysteine and phenylalanine counted. Only the CDR3 DNA is retained, 48 bases long and in frame from the first base. This clonotype was sampled from a human donor with breast cancer. Sample collection occurred from a patient treated with IRX-2 immunotherapy. The chain is made from TRBV11-3 and TRBJ1-4, with a tentative D gene TRBD1 over 5 matching bases. The CDR3 protein sequence reads: CASSSQRGDSNEKLFF. The nucleotide sequence reads as follows: TGTGCCAGCAGCTCCCAACGCGGGGACTCTAATGAAAAACTGTTTTTT.